This T cell receptor (beta chain) is drawn from a study of brain T cells in children with intractable seizures. Method: immunoSEQ multiplex PCR; TCRdb's copy keeps in-frame clones and lacks some. The sample consists of about 64,000 clones, about 96% of them appearing once. Trimming removed 4 bases from V and 0 bases from J, with 7 bases in between. CDR1 and CDR2 from the germline V gene are LNHDA and SQIVND (reference sequence). The CDR3 consists of 14 residues. This rearrangement joins TRBV19 to TRBJ1-5; a weak D match, TRBD1 (5 bases). This sample comprised peripheral blood, obtained at surgery. The sequence derives from a boy under two years old with focal cortical dysplasia and intractable seizures. The CDR3 spells CASSTGFSNQPQHF. CDR3 coding DNA: TGTGCCAGTAGTACAGGGTTTAGCAATCAGCCCCAGCATTTT. Combining the CDR3 with reference TRBV19 and TRBJ1-5 gives the whole variable domain DGGITQSPKYLFRKEGQNVTLSCEQNLNHDAMYWYRQDPGQGLRLIYYSQIVNDFQKGDIAEGYSVSREKKESFPLTVTSAQKNPTAFYLCASSTGFSNQPQHFGDGTRLSIL.